The 30 T cell receptor beta chains in this list originate from one sample, sequenced in a study of tissue T cells after allogeneic stem cell transplantation. Profiled with immunoSEQ multiplex PCR; TCRdb holds only in-frame clones, not every one. The top ten hold approximately 9% of the sample, which has more than 5,000 clones, roughly half seen once. As for time point: mouse harvest day 7 after allogeneic transplant. Mouse grafts combined 10^7 T-cell-depleted bone marrow cells with 10^6 splenic CD5+ T cells. The sequenced sample consisted of gut tissue. Receptors originate from a female BALB/c mouse given C57BL/6 T cells with graft-versus-host disease after an allogeneic hematopoietic cell transplant.

On this clone itself: Mouse gene names apply. The sequenced fragment ends 1 residue before the CDR3 boundary, so the rest is inferred from the germline J gene. The chain combines TRBV3 with TRBJ2-1; 11 bases map to TRBD2. CDR3 length equals 16 residues. CDR1 and CDR2 from the germline V gene are SNHLY and FYNGKV (reference sequence). V lost 1 base and J lost 3; bases outside the gene matches: 2. Incomplete CDR3 DNA: TGTGCCAGCAGCTTAGGACTGGGGGGGATCTATGCTGAGCAGTTC. Amino acids: CASSLGLGGIYAEQF. The entire CDR3 is CASSLGLGGIYAEQFF.

This clone was found a few times. Any gene name here is a mouse gene name. The read ends 1 residue shy of where the CDR3 ends; the end is completed using the germline J gene. J is TRBJ1-2 and V is TRBV3; possible D gene TRBD1, 6 bases. This CDR3 spans 14 amino acids. V was cut by 3 bases and J by 0 bases, with 8 bases left in between. From germline, CDR1 is SNHLY and CDR2 FYNGKV (reference sequence). CDR3: CASSFGTTNSDYTF. CDR3 bases read: TGTGCCAGCAGCTTCGGGACAACAAACTCCGACTACACC.

About this clone itself: Gene names follow the mouse nomenclature. Read data end 1 residue before the CDR3 end; the end is taken from the germline J gene. The V and J genes are TRBV31 and TRBJ2-4, with TRBD2 identical over 10 bases. Germline V gene lookup returns CDR1 GKSSPN and CDR2 SITVG. CDR3 length: 16 residues. The junction had 3 bases not matched to a gene; V was cut back by 0 bases and J by 0 bases. The CDR3 loop is CAWSLRTGGSQNTLYF. CDR3 bases read: TGTGCCTGGAGTCTAAGGACTGGGGGTAGTCAAAACACCTTGTAC.

This clone has more than one count but fewer than ten. The DNA is left out, because the CDR3 cannot be placed on it with certainty; the CDR3 is given as TCRdb lists it. Each gene name is a mouse one. This chain connects TRBV29 to TRBJ1-4; the table gives TRBD1 as D, unverified against the DNA. A total of 15 residues make up the CDR3, ends included. Germline V lookup: CDR1 MSHET, CDR2 SYDVDS. CDR3 sequence: CASSSSGHSNERLFF.

The sample holds a few counts of this clone. Gene names are the mouse ones. The read ends 1 residue before the CDR3 terminus; that terminus is restored from the germline J gene. The rearrangement joins TRBV31 to TRBJ2-3; TRBD2 aligns across 14 bases. The CDR3 sequence is 16 residues long. V shed 2 bases and J 1 base; nucleotides not matched to a gene: 2. The germline gives CDR1 GKSSPN, CDR2 SITVG. The sequenced CDR3 bases are TGTGCCTGGAGTGGGGACTGGGGGGGCCGTGCAGAAACGCTGTAT. This sequence encodes CAWSGDWGGRAETLY. The entire CDR3 is CAWSGDWGGRAETLYF.

Comment on this clone: Mouse names are used for the genes. The read is 1 residue too short to cover the CDR3 end, so that end is filled in from the germline J gene. The chain employs TRBV12-1 and TRBJ1-5; D remains unclear. Germline values: CDR1 SGHSN, CDR2 HYEKVE. The CDR3 covers 12 residues. Trimming cost V 1 base and J 2 bases, with 2 bases left between them. This CDR3 reads CASSLHNQAPLF. CDR3 DNA (partial): TGTGCCAGCTCTCTACACAACCAGGCTCCGCTT.

A note on this clone: Gene names and germline refer to mouse. Read coverage stops 1 residue before the CDR3 terminus; the germline J gene supplies the remainder. This chain uses TRBV3 with TRBJ2-7; a weak D match, TRBD1 (6 bases). The CDR3 has 12 residues. Deletions cut 5 bases from V and 4 bases from J, with 9 bases between. Germline V gives CDR1 SNHLY, CDR2 FYNGKV (reference sequence). Incomplete CDR3 DNA: TGTGCCAGCAGCGAGGGACAATATGAACAGTAC. This translates into CASSEGQYEQY. The whole CDR3 sequence is CASSEGQYEQYF. Variable domain in full (rest from reference TRBV3 and TRBJ2-7): GPKVLQIPSHQIIDMGQMVTLNCDPVSNHLYFYWYKQILGQQMEFLVNFYNGKVMEKSKLFKDQFSVERPDGSYFTLKIQPTALEDSAVYFCASSEGQYEQYFGPGTRLTVL.

As for this clone: Mouse gene names and germline throughout. Read data end 1 residue before the CDR3 end; the end is taken from the germline J gene. The chain carries TRBV26 and TRBJ2-5; 12 bases map to TRBD1. This CDR3 region has 15 residues. In germline, CDR1 is KGHPV, CDR2 FQNQEV (reference sequence). With V trimmed by 3 bases and J by 5 bases, 3 bases remained unmatched. CDR3: CASSLGTGGADTQYF. CDR3 DNA (partial): TGTGCCAGCAGTCTCGGGACAGGGGGCGCAGACACCCAGTAC.

Only a few counts were recorded for this clone. Gene names are the mouse ones. Read sequence stops 1 residue before the CDR3 end, and the germline J gene provides the missing end. The chain has TRBV26 and TRBJ2-7, with unresolved D. The length of the CDR3 is 14 residues. V was trimmed by 2 bases and J by 5 bases, leaving 13 bases between them. CDR1 KGHPV and CDR2 FQNQEV come from the germline V gene (reference sequence). CDR3 loop: CASSLGESRDEQYF. The DNA read from the CDR3 is TGTGCCAGCAGTCTGGGGGAGTCCCGGGATGAACAGTAC.

This clone was seen only a few times. Each gene name is a mouse one. The missing CDR3 end, 1 residue past where the read stops, is filled in from the germline J gene. This sequence joins TRBV3 and TRBJ2-7, with 11 bases identical to TRBD2. With 5 bases clipped from V and 3 bases from J, the junction kept 3 bases outside the gene matches. The CDR3 has 14 amino acids. Germline V gives CDR1 SNHLY, CDR2 FYNGKV (reference sequence). Partial CDR3 DNA: TGTGCCAGCAGCGAGGGACTGGGGGTCTATGAACAGTAC. Translated: CASSEGLGVYEQY. Given in full, the CDR3 is CASSEGLGVYEQYF. The full variable domain, its missing parts supplied by reference TRBV3 and TRBJ2-7, is GPKVLQIPSHQIIDMGQMVTLNCDPVSNHLYFYWYKQILGQQMEFLVNFYNGKVMEKSKLFKDQFSVERPDGSYFTLKIQPTALEDSAVYFCASSEGLGVYEQYFGPGTRLTVL.

Details on this clone: Gene names refer to mouse genes. The read terminates 1 residue ahead of where the CDR3 ends, so the germline J gene completes it. The chain recombines TRBV3 with TRBJ1-4; possibly TRBD1 for D (6 bases). The CDR3 has 14 residues. The germline CDR1 and CDR2 sequences are SNHLY and FYNGKV (reference sequence). Trimming stripped 5 bases from V and 3 bases from J, with 10 bases between. The CDR3 bases that were read are TGTGCCAGCAGCATCAGGGGTCCCAACGAAAGATTATTT. Translating gives CASSIRGPNERLF. The whole CDR3 is CASSIRGPNERLFF.

On this clone itself: Any gene name here is a mouse gene name. The CDR3 is cut off 1 residue early in the read; its end comes from the germline J gene. The chain employs TRBV26 and TRBJ2-5; D not resolved. The germline V gene encodes CDR1 KGHPV and CDR2 FQNQEV (reference sequence). V dropped 1 base and J dropped 3 bases, with 2 bases sitting between them. CDR3 size: 12 residues. The CDR3 is CASSLLQDTQYF. The covered CDR3 bases are TGTGCCAGCAGTCTGTTGCAAGACACCCAGTAC.

On this clone: Germline and genes here are mouse. Coverage ceases 1 residue before the CDR3 finishes, and the germline J gene fills in the end. This rearrangement joins TRBV26 to TRBJ2-7; D ambiguous. V was cut by 2 bases and J by 2 bases, with 7 bases left in between. Per the germline V gene, CDR1 is KGHPV and CDR2 is FQNQEV (reference sequence). The CDR3 extends over 13 amino acids. The CDR3 DNA, read in part, is TGTGCCAGCAGTCTGGGGCAGCCCTATGAACAGTAC. Translation: CASSLGQPYEQY. The CDR3 as a whole reads CASSLGQPYEQYF. Variable domain in full (rest from reference TRBV26 and TRBJ2-7): NSKVIQTPRYLVKGQGQKAKMRCIPEKGHPVVFWYQQNKNNEFKFLINFQNQEVLQQIDMTEKRFSAECPSNSPCSLEIQSSEAGDSALYLCASSLGQPYEQYFGPGTRLTVL.

This clone has only a few counts. Gene names and germline refer to mouse. The CDR3 extends 1 residue past the end of the read, so its final part is completed from the germline J gene. This rearrangement joins TRBV31 to TRBJ1-3; the D is unclear. CDR3 length: 13 residues. The V and J ends lost 2 bases and 0 bases respectively, with 5 bases between them. The germline V gene has CDR1 GKSSPN and CDR2 SITVG. CDR3 DNA, as far as it was read: TGTGCCTGGAGTGTGGGTTCTGGAAATACGCTCTAT. It is translated as CAWSVGSGNTLY. The entire CDR3 sequence reads CAWSVGSGNTLYF.

In the case of this clone: Genes and germline are mouse. The CDR3 goes on 1 residue after the read ends, and that part is filled in from the germline J gene. The sample holds other DNA sequences that translate to the same CDR3. The chain links TRBV26 to TRBJ1-2; D not resolved. V was cut by 3 bases and J by 0 bases, with 2 bases left in between. The germline V gene encodes CDR1 KGHPV and CDR2 FQNQEV (reference sequence). This CDR3 comprises 12 residues. The CDR3 bases that were read are TGTGCCAGCAGTCTCCCAAACTCCGACTACACC. The encoded protein is CASSLPNSDYT. The full CDR3 is CASSLPNSDYTF.

Comments on this clone: The listed genes are named as in mouse. CDR3 amino acids: CASSLWTGSTEVFF. CDR3 DNA (partial): TGTGCCAGCAGCCTTTGGACAGGGTCCACAGAAGTCTTC. The chain is built from TRBV3 and TRBJ1-1, with 8 bases identical to TRBD1. The read terminates 1 residue before the CDR3 end, so the remaining end is supplied by the germline J gene. Unmatched junction bases numbered 6, after V lost 5 bases and J lost 4 bases. Germline V lookup: CDR1 SNHLY, CDR2 FYNGKV (reference sequence). This CDR3 is 14 amino acids long.

By sample share, this clone is medium-sized. Genes and germline come from the mouse. The read stops 1 residue short of the end of the CDR3; the missing end is completed from the germline J gene. The rearrangement joins TRBV3 to TRBJ2-7; TRBD2 is a possible D gene (6 bases). V gave up 4 bases and J gave up 4 bases, with 14 bases separating them. Germline assignment: CDR1 SNHLY and CDR2 FYNGKV (reference sequence). The CDR3 runs 14 residues. The part of the CDR3 DNA that was read is TGTGCCAGCAGCTCCGAGGGGACTCTTTATGAACAGTAC. Protein sequence: CASSSEGTLYEQY. In full, the CDR3 reads CASSSEGTLYEQYF.

Worth noting for this clone: Any gene name here is a mouse gene name. The read ends 1 residue early relative to the CDR3; the germline J gene fills the gap. The genes are TRBV3 and TRBJ1-1, with 9 bases that match TRBD1. CDR3 length equals 12 residues. Germline assignment: CDR1 SNHLY and CDR2 FYNGKV (reference sequence). V was clipped by 5 bases and J by 10 bases; unmatched bases: 5. The DNA read from the CDR3 is TGTGCCAGCAGCCCGGACAGGGGCGGAGTCTTC. Its translation is CASSPDRGGVF. From start to end, the CDR3 is CASSPDRGGVFF.

By frequency in the sample, this clone is medium-sized. Gene names and germline refer to mouse. The CDR3 extends 1 residue past the end of the read, so its final part is completed from the germline J gene. The J gene is TRBJ2-1, the V gene TRBV13-1; D might be TRBD1 (5 bases). This CDR3 region has 14 residues. Germline values: CDR1 NSHNY, CDR2 SYGAGN. Trimming stripped 1 base from V and 1 base from J, with 6 bases between. CDR3 DNA (partial): TGTGCCAGCAGTGATCAGGGAAACTATGCTGAGCAGTTC. It translates to CASSDQGNYAEQF. The complete CDR3 reads CASSDQGNYAEQFF.

Points on this clone: Germline and genes: mouse. The read ends 1 residue early relative to the CDR3; the germline J gene fills the gap. The chain carries TRBV20 and TRBJ2-1; 8 positions match TRBD2. Germline V gene sequence: CDR1 GFQATS, CDR2 STVNSAI. There are 13 residues in the CDR3. The junction had 6 bases not matched to a gene; V was cut back by 6 bases and J by 5 bases. CDR3 sequence: CGAPGTGHAEQFF. CDR3 bases read: TGTGGTGCCCCCGGGACTGGCCATGCTGAGCAGTTC.

Concerning this clone itself: Mouse gene names apply. Read sequence stops 1 residue before the CDR3 end, and the germline J gene provides the missing end. The rearrangement joins TRBV26 to TRBJ2-1; D gene ambiguous. The germline V gene has CDR1 KGHPV and CDR2 FQNQEV (reference sequence). The V end lost 9 bases, the J end lost 1 base, and 4 bases lay between the germline ends. The CDR3 runs to 11 residues. The CDR3 DNA, read in part, is TGTGCCAGTGGCAACTATGCTGAGCAGTTC. Protein sequence: CASGNYAEQF. In full, the CDR3 reads CASGNYAEQFF.

In this sample, this clone is large (0.1 to 1%). Mouse germline and gene names are used. The observed sequence ends 1 residue before the CDR3 terminus, with the missing tail filled in from the germline J gene. The chain joins TRBV2 to TRBJ2-7; 9 bases fit TRBD2. The CDR3 sequence is 14 residues long. CDR1 LGHNA and CDR2 YSYQKL come from the germline V gene. Trimming cost V 1 base and J 4 bases; bases outside gene matches: 2. Partial CDR3 DNA: TGTGCCAGCAGCCAAGCCGACTGGGGGTATGAACAGTAC. Translated: CASSQADWGYEQY. The complete CDR3 reads CASSQADWGYEQYF.

As for this clone: The gene names given are mouse names. The CDR3 goes on 1 residue after the read ends, and that part is filled in from the germline J gene. This chain joins TRBV26 and TRBJ1-6, with TRBD1 matching over 11 bases. TRBJ1-6 is recorded as an ORF, its role being uncertain. The germline V gene encodes CDR1 KGHPV and CDR2 FQNQEV (reference sequence). Trimming removed 6 bases from V and 8 bases from J; junction bases left unmatched: 3. The CDR3 runs 14 residues. The CDR3 region is CASRDRGRDSPLYF. Incomplete CDR3 DNA: TGTGCCAGCAGGGACAGGGGGCGGGATTCGCCCCTCTAC.

This clone was seen just once. Gene names and germline match the mouse. CDR3 DNA (partial): TGTGCCAGCAGTCTGTCGGAAAACACAGAAGTCTTC. This encodes CASSLSENTEVF. The CDR3 reads in full as CASSLSENTEVFF. The V call is TRBV26, the J call TRBJ1-1; D is undetermined. The CDR3 is cut off 1 residue early in the read; its end comes from the germline J gene. Germline V CDR1 and CDR2: KGHPV, FQNQEV (reference sequence). This CDR3 is 13 amino acids long. The V and J ends lost 0 bases and 1 base respectively, with 3 bases between them.

A word on this clone: Mouse gene names apply. The read gets to within 1 residue of the CDR3 end, and the germline J gene fills in the rest. V is TRBV3 and J is TRBJ2-4, with 8 bases lining up with TRBD2. Looked up from germline, CDR1 is SNHLY and CDR2 is FYNGKV (reference sequence). V gave up 5 bases and J gave up 0 bases; unmatched junction bases: 4. The CDR3 is 15 residues long. This CDR3 is CASSPLGASQNTLYF. CDR3 bases read: TGTGCCAGCAGCCCACTGGGGGCGAGTCAAAACACCTTGTAC. Supplemented by reference TRBV3 and TRBJ2-4, the full variable domain reads GPKVLQIPSHQIIDMGQMVTLNCDPVSNHLYFYWYKQILGQQMEFLVNFYNGKVMEKSKLFKDQFSVERPDGSYFTLKIQPTALEDSAVYFCASSPLGASQNTLYFGAGTRLSVL.

A single count supports this clone. Gene names are the mouse ones. Read data end 1 residue before the CDR3 end; the end is taken from the germline J gene. V usage is TRBV29 and J usage is TRBJ1-1; 7 positions match TRBD1. CDR1 MSHET and CDR2 SYDVDS come from the germline V gene. This CDR3 region has 13 residues. J gave up 0 bases and V 6 bases, and 1 base lay outside the gene matches. The CDR3 spells CASSRGSNTEVFF. The part of the CDR3 DNA that was read is TGTGCTAGCAGCAGGGGGTCAAACACAGAAGTCTTC.

Worth noting for this clone: Each gene name is a mouse one. Read data end 1 residue before the CDR3 end; the end is taken from the germline J gene. The chain recombines TRBV3 with TRBJ2-5; D may correspond to TRBD1 or TRBD2 (5 bases each). The CDR3 covers 14 residues. V was pared by 3 bases and J by 0 bases, with 7 bases between. CDR1 and CDR2 (germline): SNHLY, FYNGKV (reference sequence). The CDR3 is CASSLGPNQDTQYF. The CDR3 bases that were read are TGTGCCAGCAGCTTGGGGCCTAACCAAGACACCCAGTAC. Full variable domain (outside the CDR3, taken from reference TRBV3 and TRBJ2-5): GPKVLQIPSHQIIDMGQMVTLNCDPVSNHLYFYWYKQILGQQMEFLVNFYNGKVMEKSKLFKDQFSVERPDGSYFTLKIQPTALEDSAVYFCASSLGPNQDTQYFGPGTRLLVL.

A remark on this clone: The genes are named according to mouse. The CDR3 DNA, read in part, is TGTGGTGCTAGGGATCTTCGGAGGGGTTGGTCCGACTACACC. Protein sequence: CGARDLRRGWSDYT. Given in full, the CDR3 is CGARDLRRGWSDYTF. The chain carries TRBV20 and TRBJ1-2, with D tentatively TRBD1 (5 bases). The CDR3 is cut off 1 residue early in the read; its end comes from the germline J gene. CDR1 and CDR2 (germline): GFQATS, STVNSAI. V lost 0 bases, J lost 5 bases, and 16 bases lay in between. The CDR3 has 15 residues.

This clone rates as medium-sized. Mouse germline and gene names are used. The DNA ends 1 residue before the CDR3 does, and the rest of the CDR3 is filled in from the germline J gene. This chain connects TRBV4 to TRBJ2-1, with 12 nucleotides matching TRBD2. Trimming at V came to 7 bases and at J to 1 base, leaving 5 bases not matched to a gene. Per germline, CDR1 LGHDT and CDR2 YNNKQL (reference sequence). This CDR3 is 16 amino acids long. CDR3 region: CASIRTGGGNYAEQFF. The part of the CDR3 DNA that was read is TGTGCCAGCATCCGGACTGGGGGGGGGAACTATGCTGAGCAGTTC.

This clone was counted between two and nine times. Gene names and germline match the mouse. The read ends 1 residue before the CDR3 terminus; that terminus is restored from the germline J gene. This sequence joins TRBV3 and TRBJ2-5; TRBD1 matches 7 bases. J was trimmed by 5 bases and V by 5 bases; bases with no gene match: 7. Germline V CDR1 and CDR2: SNHLY, FYNGKV (reference sequence). The CDR3 contains 14 residues. CDR3 sequence reads: CASSATGAADTQYF. CDR3 DNA (partial): TGTGCCAGCAGCGCTACAGGGGCCGCAGACACCCAGTAC.